These 18 T cell receptor beta chains originate from one sample sequenced in a study of OX40 agonist ivuxolimab in advanced cancers. The protocol was immunoSEQ multiplex PCR, while the TCRdb copy is restricted to in-frame clones and leaves out a portion. This sample has fewer than 65,000 clones, with approximately 80% found just once. The sequencing used CD4+ or CD8+ T cells sorted from blood, collected in a trial of the OX40 agonist ivuxolimab. Receptors originate from an adult with an advanced solid tumor such as melanoma, head and neck, liver or kidney cancer.

The chain combines TRBV6-5 with TRBJ1-2; TRBD1 matches 7 bases. Germline values: CDR1 MNHEY, CDR2 SVGAGI. This CDR3 spans 15 amino acids. Trimming took 7 bases from V and 6 from J; bases not matched to a gene: 14. As DNA, the CDR3 is TGTGCCAGCACACGCACCGTTATAGGGGGCAATGGCTACACCTTC. It translates to CASTRTVIGGNGYTF.

The V and J genes are TRBV7-9 and TRBJ2-2, with D uncertain. The CDR3 runs to 15 residues. The V end was cut by 5 bases, the J end by 2 bases, with 12 bases between. Germline assignment: CDR1 SEHNR and CDR2 FQNEAQ (reference sequence). CDR3 sequence reads: CASSTWKANTGELFF. The CDR3 bases are TGTGCCAGCAGCACCTGGAAGGCTAACACCGGGGAGCTGTTTTTT.

This chain joins TRBV7-7 and TRBJ2-5; 8 bases line up with TRBD1. Germline loops: CDR1 SSHAT, CDR2 FNYEAQ (reference sequence). The V gene end was trimmed by 5 bases and the J gene end by 1 base; junction bases not matched to a gene: 3. The CDR3 has 14 residues. CDR3 bases: TGTGCCAGCAGCCCGACAGGGGCCCAAGAGACCCAGTACTTC. This translates into CASSPTGAQETQYF.

The V call is TRBV5-1, the J call TRBJ2-3, with 9 bases lining up with TRBD2. CDR3 length equals 19 residues. CDR1 is SGHRS, CDR2 YFSETQ, per germline. V gave up 1 base and J gave up 0 bases; unmatched junction bases: 12. In DNA form, the CDR3 reads TGCGCCAGCAGCTTGACTAGCGGGTCAACCCACCTTAGCACAGATACGCAGTATTTT. Translated, it gives CASSLTSGSTHLSTDTQYF.

J is TRBJ2-7 and V is TRBV9; D is perhaps TRBD1 or TRBD2 (5 bases each). V lost 1 base, J lost 4 bases, and 15 bases lay in between. The germline CDR1 and CDR2 sequences are SGDLS and YYNGEE. The CDR3 has 15 amino acids. CDR3 residues: CASSVYPGTPYEQYF. The DNA of the CDR3 is TGTGCCAGCAGCGTATACCCCGGGACCCCATACGAGCAGTACTTC. The variable domain in full, completed from reference TRBV9 and TRBJ2-7, reads DSGVTQTPKHLITATGQRVTLRCSPRSGDLSVYWYQQSLDQGLQFLIQYYNGEERAKGNILERFSAQQFPDLHSELNLSSLELGDSALYFCASSVYPGTPYEQYFGPGTRLTVT.

The V call is TRBV7-3, the J call TRBJ2-3; D is possibly TRBD2 (6 bases). The V end was cut by 5 bases, the J end by 6 bases, with 15 bases between. This CDR3 is 14 amino acids long. Germline CDR1 SGHTA, CDR2 FQGTGA. The chain's CDR3 is CASSPTGTQDTQYF. DNA for the CDR3: TGTGCCAGCAGCCCAACCGGGACTCAGGATACGCAGTATTTT. The variable domain in full, with the rest retrieved from reference TRBV7-3 and TRBJ2-3, is GAGVSQTPSNKVTEKGKYVELRCDPISGHTALYWYRQSLGQGPEFLIYFQGTGAADDSGLPNDRFFAVRPEGSVSTLKIQRTERGDSAVYLCASSPTGTQDTQYFGPGTRLTVL.

The rearrangement links TRBV6-6 to TRBJ1-3; no clear D gene. Per germline, CDR1 MNHNY and CDR2 SVGAGI (reference sequence). Trimming removed 2 bases at V and 0 bases at J, with 5 bases between. The CDR3 runs to 14 residues. The CDR3 is CASSYGSSGNTIYF. Written as DNA, the CDR3 is TGTGCCAGCAGTTACGGGAGCTCTGGAAACACCATATATTTT.

V usage is TRBV5-4 and J usage is TRBJ1-2; TRBD1 aligns across 7 bases. Germline trimming cut 4 bases from V and 4 bases from J; bases unmatched to any gene: 10. Germline CDR1 and CDR2: SGHNT and YYREEE (reference sequence). The CDR3 consists of 15 residues. This chain's CDR3 is CASSERGLVSYGYTF. DNA of the CDR3: TGTGCCAGCAGCGAAAGGGGGCTAGTCTCCTATGGCTACACCTTC.

The chain uses TRBV5-1 and TRBJ1-2; possibly TRBD1 for D (5 bases). The CDR3 contains 14 residues. The ends were cut back, 1 base at V and 1 base at J, with 8 bases in the middle. Germline CDR1 SGHRS, CDR2 YFSETQ. CDR3 in amino acids: CASSLLTVNYGYTF. CDR3 DNA: TGCGCCAGCAGCTTGTTGACAGTTAACTATGGCTACACCTTC.

This clone was detected only a few times. The genes are TRBV10-3 and TRBJ2-5; D perhaps matches TRBD2 (6 bases). CDR1 and CDR2 from the germline V gene are ENHRY and SYGVKD. This CDR3 comprises 13 residues. Trimming took 6 bases from V and 4 from J, leaving 12 bases between them. The CDR3 DNA reads TGTGCCATCAGGGGGGACTTGCCAGAGACCCAGTACTTC. Protein: CAIRGDLPETQYF.

This clone was recorded a few times. V gene TRBV27 combines with J gene TRBJ2-2; D possibly uses TRBD1 or TRBD2 (5 bases each). From germline, CDR1 is MNHEY and CDR2 SMNVEV (reference sequence). The CDR3 extends over 16 amino acids. The germline V and J ends were trimmed by 5 bases and 1 base, with 14 bases remaining between them. CDR3 in DNA: TGTGCCAGCAGTCCCCCCGGGGCCAAGAACACCGGGGAGCTGTTTTTT. It yields the protein CASSPPGAKNTGELFF.

The V call is TRBV27, the J call TRBJ1-5; D remains unclear. The germline V gene has CDR1 MNHEY and CDR2 SMNVEV (reference sequence). V was cut by 1 base and J by 0 bases, with 7 bases left in between. This CDR3 spans 15 amino acids. CDR3 amino acids: CASSLWADSNQPQHF. DNA for the CDR3: TGTGCCAGCAGTTTATGGGCGGATAGCAATCAGCCCCAGCATTTT.

This clone was detected only once. The genes are TRBV7-3 and TRBJ2-5; 7 bases are a match to TRBD2. Germline CDR1 SGHTA, CDR2 FQGTGA. The CDR3 totals 13 residues. V dropped 5 bases and J dropped 1; count of bases not matched to a gene: 1. The CDR3 reads CASSRLAQETQYF. CDR3 in DNA: TGTGCCAGCAGCCGACTAGCCCAAGAGACCCAGTACTTC.

V and J are TRBV5-1 and TRBJ2-3; no reliable D call. The length of the CDR3 is 16 residues. The V end was cut by 0 bases, the J end by 0 bases, with 11 bases between. Germline V CDR1 and CDR2: SGHRS, YFSETQ. CDR3 bases: TGCGCCAGCAGCTTGGGTTGGATTGGAAGCACAGATACGCAGTATTTT. It specifies CASSLGWIGSTDTQYF.

This chain connects TRBV5-1 to TRBJ2-1, with 13 bases aligning to TRBD2. The ends lost 1 base at V and 7 bases at J; junction bases unmatched: 5. Germline loops: CDR1 SGHRS, CDR2 YFSETQ. The CDR3 runs 16 residues. CDR3 nucleotide sequence: TGCGCCAGCAGCTTGAGCAGGACTAGCGGGAGAAATGAGCAGTTCTTC. It yields the protein CASSLSRTSGRNEQFF.

CDR3 nucleotides: TGTGCCAGCAGTAGGACAGGGGGTCGCGAGCAGTACTTC. Translated: CASSRTGGREQYF. V is TRBV27 and J is TRBJ2-7; 10 nucleotides line up with TRBD1. CDR1 and CDR2 (germline): MNHEY, SMNVEV (reference sequence). The junction had 4 bases not matched to a gene; V was cut back by 5 bases and J by 6 bases. This CDR3 contains 13 residues.

J is TRBJ2-1 and V is TRBV4-2; the D gene is possibly TRBD2 (6 bases). Looked up from germline, CDR1 is LGHNA and CDR2 is YNFKEQ. The CDR3 runs 15 residues. V lost 1 base to trimming and J lost 12 bases, with 19 bases between them. The CDR3 loop reads CASSQAAGPGDGQFF. The CDR3 region has the DNA TGTGCCAGCAGCCAAGCTGCCGGCCCGGGGGACGGGCAGTTCTTC.

The V and J genes are TRBV18 and TRBJ1-2, with D possibly matching TRBD1 (6 bases). Trimming shortened V by 3 bases and J by 2 bases, and 13 bases separated the two germline ends. CDR1 KGHSH and CDR2 LQKENI come from the germline V gene. CDR3 length equals 15 residues. This CDR3 reads CASSPRTAGNYGYTF. In nucleotides, the CDR3 is TGTGCCAGCTCACCCCGGACAGCCGGCAACTATGGCTACACCTTC.